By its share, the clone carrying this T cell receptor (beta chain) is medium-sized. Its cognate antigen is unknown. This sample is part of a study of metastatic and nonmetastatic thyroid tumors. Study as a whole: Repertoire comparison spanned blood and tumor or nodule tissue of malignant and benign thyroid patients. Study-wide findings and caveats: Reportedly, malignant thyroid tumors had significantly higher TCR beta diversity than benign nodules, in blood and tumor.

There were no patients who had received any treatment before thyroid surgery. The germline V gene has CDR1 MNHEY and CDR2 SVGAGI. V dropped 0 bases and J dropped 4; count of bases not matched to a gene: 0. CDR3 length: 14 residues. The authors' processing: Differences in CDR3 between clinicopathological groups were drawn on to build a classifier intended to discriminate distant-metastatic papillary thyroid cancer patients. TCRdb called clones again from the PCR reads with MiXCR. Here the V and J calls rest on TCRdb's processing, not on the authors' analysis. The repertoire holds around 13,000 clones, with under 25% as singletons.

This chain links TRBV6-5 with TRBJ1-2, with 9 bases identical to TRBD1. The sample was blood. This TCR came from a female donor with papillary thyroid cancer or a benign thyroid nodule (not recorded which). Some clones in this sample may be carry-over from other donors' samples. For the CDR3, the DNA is TGTGCCAGCAGTTACTCGACAGGGGGCTATGGCTACACCTTC. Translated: CASSYSTGGYGYTF.